This TCR beta chain originates from a study of blood T cell repertoires in COVID-19. Study summary: Donors of Cohort 3 who recovered were those that had two negative PCRs, clearance, or symptom resolution. T cells, B-cell-depleted T cells, or PBMCs supplied cDNA or gDNA.

The table came from immunoSEQ multiplex PCR; TCRdb's copy has only in-frame clones and leaves some out. This table holds more than 200,000 clones, about nine tenths found once. Participants were aged roughly 18 to 89 years from around 24 US areas. Participant reports of clinical history set cohort assignment. Trimming took off 3 bases at V and 7 bases at J, with 15 bases between the two ends. The CDR3 spans 14 residues. CDR1 KGHSH and CDR2 LQKENI come from the germline V gene. This receptor was identified in a man aged 25 to 40 in a cohort exposed to, infected with or recovered from COVID-19 (not recorded which). Material: PBMCs or T cells enriched from blood (not recorded which). This chain connects TRBV18 to TRBJ2-5; no definite D call. CDR3 nucleotides: TGTGCCAGCTCACCTTTGGAGCGTGAAGGGACCCAGTACTTC. Its protein is CASSPLEREGTQYF.